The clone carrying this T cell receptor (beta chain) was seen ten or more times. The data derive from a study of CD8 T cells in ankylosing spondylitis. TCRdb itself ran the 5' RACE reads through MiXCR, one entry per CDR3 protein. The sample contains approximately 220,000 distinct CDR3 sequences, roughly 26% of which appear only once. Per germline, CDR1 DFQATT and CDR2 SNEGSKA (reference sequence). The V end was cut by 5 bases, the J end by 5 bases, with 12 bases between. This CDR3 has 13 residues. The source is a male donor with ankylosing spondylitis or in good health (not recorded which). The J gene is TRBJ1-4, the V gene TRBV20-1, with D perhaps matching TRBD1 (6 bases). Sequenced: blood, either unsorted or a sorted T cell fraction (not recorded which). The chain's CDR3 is CSASPGANEKLFF. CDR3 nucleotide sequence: TGCAGTGCTTCCCCGGGGGCGAATGAAAAACTGTTTTTT.